This record looks at one T cell receptor beta chain sequence and its context. The antigen remains unidentified. These data originate in a study of cytomegalovirus exposure and HLA in healthy donors. With 60 Vbeta and 13 Jbeta primers, the PCR was carried out. The assay was immunoSEQ multiplex PCR, and TCRdb's table has in-frame clones only and misses some. The sample holds 100,000 or so clones; less than 85% are singletons and the top ten take under 2.5%. Study observations and caveats: Sequencing artifact likely explains a cluster of highly shared sequence variants. The presence/absence work took it that sequencing depth was about the same across donors. Later work associated more than 15,000 TCR beta sequences with HLA alleles at 0.05 false discovery rate. Upon later analysis, HLA-associated TCR beta chains proved more clonally expanded than other, equally common chains.

This clonotype was obtained from a young man in good health and CMV-seronegative. Sample: PBMCs.

CDR3 nucleotides: TGCGCCAGCAGCTTACGGGACAGGGAGTTTCATGAGCAGTTCTTC. Translating it yields CASSLRDREFHEQFF. The rearrangement uses TRBV5-1 and TRBJ2-1; 9 bases are shared with TRBD1. The CDR3 covers 15 residues. V lost 2 bases, J lost 8 bases, and 8 bases stayed unmatched. Per the germline V gene, CDR1 is SGHRS and CDR2 is YFSETQ. Full variable domain (missing parts from reference TRBV5-1 and TRBJ2-1): KAGVTQTPRYLIKTRGQQVTLSCSPISGHRSVSWYQQTPGQGLQFLFEYFSETQRNKGNFPGRFSGRQFSNSRSEMNVSTLELGDSALYLCASSLRDREFHEQFFGPGTRLTVL.